This T cell receptor (beta chain) was captured in a study of blood T cell repertoires in COVID-19. The length of the CDR3 is 13 residues. Trimming at V came to 6 bases and at J to 4 bases, leaving 5 bases not matched to a gene. The germline CDR1 and CDR2 sequences are LNHDA and SQIVND (reference sequence). Recruits, aged about 18 to 100 years, lived in some 25 US areas. Only in-frame clones appear in the TCRdb table, and some are missing; sequencing was by immunoSEQ multiplex PCR. The table lists a few hundred thousand clones, 80% to 95% of them singletons. Material: PBMCs or T cells enriched from blood (not recorded which). This receptor was taken from a woman between 40 and 50 years old who had been exposed to COVID-19. The V and J genes are TRBV19 and TRBJ1-1, with TRBD1 matching over 7 bases. CDR3 amino acids: CASSDRVGTEAFF. CDR3 nucleotide sequence: TGTGCCAGTAGCGACAGGGTAGGCACTGAAGCTTTCTTT.